This entry lists 4 T cell receptor beta chains sequenced from one sample in a study of cytomegalovirus exposure and HLA in healthy donors. The protocol was immunoSEQ multiplex PCR, while the TCRdb copy is restricted to in-frame clones and leaves out a portion. Seen here are approximately 140,000 clones, 86% observed once, and the top ten hold about 2.8%. The sequenced sample consisted of PBMCs. These receptors originate from a young man in good health and CMV-seronegative.

The rearrangement uses TRBV7-8 and TRBJ2-2, with 9 bases aligning to TRBD2. V shed 5 bases, J shed 5 bases, and the junction held 18 bases outside the gene matches. The V gene's germline CDR1 is SGHVS and CDR2 FQNEAQ. The length of the CDR3 is 19 residues. The CDR3 nucleotides read TGTGCCAGCAGCCAATTCTCGACGCGGGGTAGCGGGAGTACCGGGGAGCTGTTTTTT. Protein product: CASSQFSTRGSGSTGELFF.

This CDR3 reads CASTDPRQGNYGYTF. CDR3 DNA sequence: TGTGCCAGCACCGACCCGAGACAGGGGAACTATGGCTACACCTTC. This rearrangement joins TRBV6-5 to TRBJ1-2; TRBD1 aligns across 8 bases. The CDR3 is made up of 15 amino acids. The V gene's germline CDR1 is MNHEY and CDR2 SVGAGI. V lost 7 bases to trimming and J lost 2 bases; unmatched junction nucleotides: 9.

The chain employs TRBV6-6 and TRBJ1-6; D uncertain. The V gene's germline CDR1 is MNHNY and CDR2 SVGAGI (reference sequence). The CDR3 loop spans 13 amino acids. V was trimmed by 4 bases and J by 10 bases, leaving 11 bases between them. CDR3 nucleotides: TGTGCCAGCAGTTTGAGGAGGTTCTCACCCCTCCACTTT. This sequence encodes CASSLRRFSPLHF.

The chain uses TRBV4-1 and TRBJ2-5; D is unclear. There are 13 residues in the CDR3. V was shortened by 4 bases and J by 5 bases, with 11 bases between the two germline ends. CDR1 and CDR2 (germline): MGHRA, YSYEKL. The CDR3 nucleotides read TGCGCCAGCAGCCTCCTCCTCGGGGAGACCCAGTACTTC. It codes for CASSLLLGETQYF.